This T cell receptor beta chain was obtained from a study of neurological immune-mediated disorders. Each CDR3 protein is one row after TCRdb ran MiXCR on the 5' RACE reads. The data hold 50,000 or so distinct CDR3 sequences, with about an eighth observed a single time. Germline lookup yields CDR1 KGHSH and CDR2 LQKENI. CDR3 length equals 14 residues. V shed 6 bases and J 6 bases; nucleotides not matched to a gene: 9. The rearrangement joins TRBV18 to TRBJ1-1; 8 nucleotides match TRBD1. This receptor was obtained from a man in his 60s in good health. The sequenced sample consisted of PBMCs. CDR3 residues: CASSRRDRRAEAFF. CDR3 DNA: TGTGCCAGCTCCCGCCGGGACAGGCGAGCTGAAGCTTTCTTT.